This T cell receptor (beta chain) was retrieved from a study of T cell responses to AZD1222 COVID-19 vaccine. Sequencing was performed with immunoSEQ multiplex PCR; in TCRdb, only in-frame clones are kept and a portion is missing. The sample includes 100,000 or so clones, around nine tenths of them seen just once. Turning to this clone: The antigen remains undetermined.

The study's findings and limits: Females outnumbered males among donors, who were mostly white British; clonal diversity was possibly underestimated. Baseline serostatus was positive in only five to seven AZD1222 recipients. Rises in breadth and depth of Spike-specific TCRs came after two AZD1222 doses.

This receptor was obtained from an adult in good health. Sequencing was performed on peripheral blood, taken on day 0 of AZD1222 vaccination.

In nucleotides, the CDR3 is TGTGCCAGCAGCTTGGTAGCGGGCAATGAGCAGTTCTTC. This translates into CASSLVAGNEQFF. The J gene is TRBJ2-1, the V gene TRBV5-4; the match to TRBD2 covers 7 bases. The CDR3 runs 13 residues. Germline CDR1 SGHNT, CDR2 YYREEE (reference sequence). After removal of 0 bases from V and 6 bases from J, the junction contained 0 bases not matched to a gene.